The source of this TCR beta chain is a study of spatial heterogeneity in lung cancer. Time point indicated: sample taken at primary tumor resection. Extraction of whole RNA from tumor, nontumor lung or frozen PBMC preceded unsorted sequencing. This CDR3 is built from 15 residues. Germline CDR1 LGHDT, CDR2 YNNKEL (reference sequence). V lost 4 bases and J lost 6, with 13 bases in between. A single record per CDR3 protein comes from TCRdb applying MiXCR to the 5' RACE reads. The data show thousands of distinct CDR3 sequences, around 19% seen once. This clonotype was counted only a few times. The rearrangement joins TRBV3-1 to TRBJ1-6; the D gene is possibly TRBD1 (5 bases). The sequences come from PBMCs, collected at surgery. The sequence derives from a male donor with early-stage non-small cell lung cancer. CDR3 bases: TGTGCCAGCAGCCTATTGGGGCAGGTTAATTCACCCCTCCACTTT. Its protein product is CASSLLGQVNSPLHF.